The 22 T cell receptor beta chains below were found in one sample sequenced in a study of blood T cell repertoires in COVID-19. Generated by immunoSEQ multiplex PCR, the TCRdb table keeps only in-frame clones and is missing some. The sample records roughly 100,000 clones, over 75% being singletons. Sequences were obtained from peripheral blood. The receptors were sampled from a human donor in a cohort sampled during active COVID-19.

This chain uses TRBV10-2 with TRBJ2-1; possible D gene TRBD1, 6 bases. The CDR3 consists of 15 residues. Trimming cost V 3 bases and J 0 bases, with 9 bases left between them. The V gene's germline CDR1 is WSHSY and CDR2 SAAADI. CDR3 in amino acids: CASSDGQSSYNEQFF. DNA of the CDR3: TGCGCCAGCAGTGATGGACAGAGCTCCTACAATGAGCAGTTCTTC.

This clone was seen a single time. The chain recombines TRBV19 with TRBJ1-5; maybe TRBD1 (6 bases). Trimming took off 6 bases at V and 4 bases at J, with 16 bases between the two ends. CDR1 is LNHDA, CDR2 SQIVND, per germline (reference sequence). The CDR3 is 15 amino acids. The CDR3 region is CASSRQDSLNQPQHF. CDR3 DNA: TGTGCCAGTAGCCGCCAGGACAGTTTAAATCAGCCCCAGCATTTT. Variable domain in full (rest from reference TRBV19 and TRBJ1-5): DGGITQSPKYLFRKEGQNVTLSCEQNLNHDAMYWYRQDPGQGLRLIYYSQIVNDFQKGDIAEGYSVSREKKESFPLTVTSAQKNPTAFYLCASSRQDSLNQPQHFGDGTRLSIL.

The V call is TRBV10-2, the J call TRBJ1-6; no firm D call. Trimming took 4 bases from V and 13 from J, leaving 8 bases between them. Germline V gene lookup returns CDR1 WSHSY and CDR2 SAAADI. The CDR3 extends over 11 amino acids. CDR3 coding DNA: TGCGCCAGCAGTGGGGAGGTGCCCCTCCACTTT. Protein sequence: CASSGEVPLHF.

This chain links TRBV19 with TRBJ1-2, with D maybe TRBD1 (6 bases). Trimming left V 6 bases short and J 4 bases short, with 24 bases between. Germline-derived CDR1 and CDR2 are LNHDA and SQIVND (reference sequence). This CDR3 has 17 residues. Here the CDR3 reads CASSARGRPSGAYGYTF. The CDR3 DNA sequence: TGTGCCAGTAGCGCGCGTGGGCGGCCCTCAGGGGCCTATGGCTACACCTTC.

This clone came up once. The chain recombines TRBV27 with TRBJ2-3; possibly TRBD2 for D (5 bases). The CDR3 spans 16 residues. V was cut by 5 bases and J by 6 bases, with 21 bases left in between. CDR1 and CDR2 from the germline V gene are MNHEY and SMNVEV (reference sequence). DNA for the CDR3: TGTGCCAGCAGTACTAGACGACCCGGGGTTGGGGATACGCAGTATTTT. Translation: CASSTRRPGVGDTQYF.

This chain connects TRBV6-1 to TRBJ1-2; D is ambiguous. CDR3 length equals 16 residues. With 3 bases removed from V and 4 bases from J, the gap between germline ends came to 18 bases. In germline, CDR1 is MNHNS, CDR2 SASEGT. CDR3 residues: CASSDGLKHGGYGYTF. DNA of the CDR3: TGTGCCAGCAGTGATGGCCTTAAACACGGAGGCTATGGCTACACCTTC.

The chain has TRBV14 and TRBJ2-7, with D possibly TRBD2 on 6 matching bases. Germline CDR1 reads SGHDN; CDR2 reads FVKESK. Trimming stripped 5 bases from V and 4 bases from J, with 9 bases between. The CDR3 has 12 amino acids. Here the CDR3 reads CASSDGTYEQYF. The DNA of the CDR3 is TGTGCCAGCAGCGACGGGACTTACGAGCAGTACTTC.

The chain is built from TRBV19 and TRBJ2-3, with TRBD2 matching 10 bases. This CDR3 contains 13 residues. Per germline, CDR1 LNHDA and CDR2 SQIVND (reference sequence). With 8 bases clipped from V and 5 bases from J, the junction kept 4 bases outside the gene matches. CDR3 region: CASARTSGDTQYF. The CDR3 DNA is TGTGCCAGTGCGAGGACTAGCGGAGATACGCAGTATTTT.

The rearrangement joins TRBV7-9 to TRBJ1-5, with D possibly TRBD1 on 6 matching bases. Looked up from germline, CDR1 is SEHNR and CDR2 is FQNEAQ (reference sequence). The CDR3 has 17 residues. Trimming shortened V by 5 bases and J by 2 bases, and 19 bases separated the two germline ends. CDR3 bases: TGTGCCAGCAGCGCCGCTACAGGGTCGAGGGGCAATCAGCCCCAGCATTTT. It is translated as CASSAATGSRGNQPQHF.

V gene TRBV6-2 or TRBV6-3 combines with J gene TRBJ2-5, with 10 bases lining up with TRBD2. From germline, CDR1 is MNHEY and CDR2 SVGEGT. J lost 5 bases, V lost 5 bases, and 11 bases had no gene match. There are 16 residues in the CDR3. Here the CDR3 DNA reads TGTGCCAGCAGTCGGACTAGCGGTTACTTCGGGGAGACCCAGTACTTC. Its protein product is CASSRTSGYFGETQYF.

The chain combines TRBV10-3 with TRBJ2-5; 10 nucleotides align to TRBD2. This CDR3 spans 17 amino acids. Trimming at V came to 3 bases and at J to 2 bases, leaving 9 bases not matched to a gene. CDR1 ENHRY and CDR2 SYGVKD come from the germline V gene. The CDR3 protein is CAISDVAGGPRQETQYF. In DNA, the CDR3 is TGTGCCATCAGTGATGTAGCGGGGGGCCCCCGGCAAGAGACCCAGTACTTC.

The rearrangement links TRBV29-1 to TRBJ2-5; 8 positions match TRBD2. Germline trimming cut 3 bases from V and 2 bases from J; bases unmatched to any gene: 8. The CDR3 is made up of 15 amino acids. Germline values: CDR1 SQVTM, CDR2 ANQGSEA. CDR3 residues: CSVESGLEAQETQYF. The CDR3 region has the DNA TGCAGCGTTGAGTCGGGACTAGAGGCTCAAGAGACCCAGTACTTC. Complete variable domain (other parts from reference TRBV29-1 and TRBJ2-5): SAVISQKPSRDICQRGTSLTIQCQVDSQVTMMFWYRQQPGQSLTLIATANQGSEATYESGFVIDKFPISRPNLTFSTLTVSNMSPEDSSIYLCSVESGLEAQETQYFGPGTRLLVL.

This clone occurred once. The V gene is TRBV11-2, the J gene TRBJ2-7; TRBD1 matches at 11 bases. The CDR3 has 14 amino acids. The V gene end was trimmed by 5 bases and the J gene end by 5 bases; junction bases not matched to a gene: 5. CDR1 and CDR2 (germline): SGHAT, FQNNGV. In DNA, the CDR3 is TGTGCCAGCAGCGACTGGGGACAGGGGGACGAGCAGTACTTC. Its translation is CASSDWGQGDEQYF.

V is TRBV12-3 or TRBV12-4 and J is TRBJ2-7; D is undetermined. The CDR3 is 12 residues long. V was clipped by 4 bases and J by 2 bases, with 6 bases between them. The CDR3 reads CASSSGPYEQYF. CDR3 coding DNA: TGTGCCAGCAGTTCAGGTCCCTACGAGCAGTACTTC.

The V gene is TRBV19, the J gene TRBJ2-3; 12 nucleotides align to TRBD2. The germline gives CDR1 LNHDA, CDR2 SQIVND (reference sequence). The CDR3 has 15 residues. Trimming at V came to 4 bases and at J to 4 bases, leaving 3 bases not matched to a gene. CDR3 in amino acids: CASSTLAGGADTQYF. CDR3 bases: TGTGCCAGTAGTACTCTAGCGGGGGGGGCAGATACGCAGTATTTT.

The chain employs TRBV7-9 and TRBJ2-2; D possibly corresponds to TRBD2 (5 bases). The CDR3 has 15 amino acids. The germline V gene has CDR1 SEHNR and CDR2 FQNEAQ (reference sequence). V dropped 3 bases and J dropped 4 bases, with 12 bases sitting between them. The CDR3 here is CASSFFRGATGELFF. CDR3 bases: TGTGCCAGCAGCTTTTTCCGGGGTGCCACCGGGGAGCTGTTTTTT.

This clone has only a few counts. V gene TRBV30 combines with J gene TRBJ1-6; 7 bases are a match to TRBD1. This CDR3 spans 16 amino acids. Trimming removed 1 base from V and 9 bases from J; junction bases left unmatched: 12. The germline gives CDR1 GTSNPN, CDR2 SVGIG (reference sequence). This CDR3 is CAWSAIMTHRGSPLHF. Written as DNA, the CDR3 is TGTGCCTGGAGTGCTATTATGACCCACAGGGGTTCACCCCTCCACTTT.

The CDR3 here is CASSNRDRPNSPLHF. The CDR3, as DNA: TGCGCCAGCAGCAACCGGGACAGACCTAATTCACCCCTCCACTTT. The V gene is TRBV5-1, the J gene TRBJ1-6; 7 positions agree with TRBD1. J gave up 6 bases and V 4 bases, and 7 bases lay outside the gene matches. The CDR3 is 15 residues long. CDR1 and CDR2 from the germline V gene are SGHRS and YFSETQ.

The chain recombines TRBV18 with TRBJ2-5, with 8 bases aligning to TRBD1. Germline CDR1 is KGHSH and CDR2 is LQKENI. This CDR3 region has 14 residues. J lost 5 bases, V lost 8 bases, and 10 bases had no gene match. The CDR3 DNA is TGTGCCAGCACCTTGGCAGGGGGCGCGGAGACCCAGTACTTC. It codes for CASTLAGGAETQYF.

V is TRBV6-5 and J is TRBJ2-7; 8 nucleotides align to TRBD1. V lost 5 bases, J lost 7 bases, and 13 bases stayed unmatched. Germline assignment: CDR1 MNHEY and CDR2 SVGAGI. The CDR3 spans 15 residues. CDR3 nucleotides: TGTGCCAGCAGTACCCAGGGGCAGGGGGCGGGTGAGCAGTACTTC. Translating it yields CASSTQGQGAGEQYF.

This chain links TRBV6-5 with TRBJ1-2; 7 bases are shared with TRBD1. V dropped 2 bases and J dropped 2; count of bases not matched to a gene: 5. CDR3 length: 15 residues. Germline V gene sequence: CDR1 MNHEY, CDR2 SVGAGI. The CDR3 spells CASSYTMDRNYGYTF. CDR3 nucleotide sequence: TGTGCCAGCAGTTACACCATGGACAGGAACTATGGCTACACCTTC.

CDR3 nucleotide sequence: TGTGCCACCAGCAGGTCCCGGGACAGGGTTGATGAGCAGTTCTTC. As protein: CATSRSRDRVDEQFF. V and J are TRBV15 and TRBJ2-1; 9 positions agree with TRBD1. Losses at the gene ends were 3 bases for V and 8 bases for J; bases not matched to a gene: 8. From germline, CDR1 is LNHNV and CDR2 YYDKDF (reference sequence). The CDR3 consists of 15 residues.